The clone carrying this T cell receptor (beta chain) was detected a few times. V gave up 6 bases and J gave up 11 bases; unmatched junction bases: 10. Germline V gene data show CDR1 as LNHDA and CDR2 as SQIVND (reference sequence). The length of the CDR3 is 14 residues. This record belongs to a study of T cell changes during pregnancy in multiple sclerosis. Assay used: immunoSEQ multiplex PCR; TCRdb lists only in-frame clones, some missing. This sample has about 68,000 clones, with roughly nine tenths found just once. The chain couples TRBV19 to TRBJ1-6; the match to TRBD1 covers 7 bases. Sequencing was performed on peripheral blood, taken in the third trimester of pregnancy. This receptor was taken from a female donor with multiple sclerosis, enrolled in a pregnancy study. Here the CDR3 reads CASSPTGNSAPLHF. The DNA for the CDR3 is TGTGCCAGTAGCCCGACAGGGAATTCTGCACCCCTCCACTTT.